This T cell receptor (beta chain) was sequenced in a study of T cell changes during pregnancy in multiple sclerosis. Sequencing was performed with immunoSEQ multiplex PCR; in TCRdb, only in-frame clones are kept and a portion is missing. The repertoire holds 70,000 or so clones, with approximately 92% as singletons. The CDR3 length is 15 residues. After removal of 4 bases from V and 2 bases from J, the junction contained 8 bases not matched to a gene. CDR1 is WNHNN and CDR2 is SYGVQD in the germline V gene (reference sequence). The chain is built from TRBV10-1 and TRBJ2-7; 7 bases are a match to TRBD1. The sequencing here drew on peripheral blood, taken in the third trimester of pregnancy. The TCR was taken from a female donor in good health, enrolled as a control in a pregnancy study. CDR3 bases: TGCGCCAGCAGTGCGAAACAGGGGTTAGCCTACGAGCAGTACTTC. Translation gives CASSAKQGLAYEQYF.